This is a list of T cell receptor beta chains from one sample in a study of cytomegalovirus exposure and HLA in healthy donors. The assay was immunoSEQ multiplex PCR, and TCRdb's table has in-frame clones only and misses some. The sample gives roughly 120,000 clones, approximately 91% of which show up once; more than 2% is in the top ten. The sample taken for sequencing was PBMCs. The receptors were sampled from a woman aged 18-29 years in good health and CMV-seronegative. The CDR3 runs from the conserved cysteine through the conserved F or W. Each record gives: clone size, J gene, V gene, CDR3 protein. Only some rows state a clone size, as once, few, many or a class for expanded clones.

-	TRBJ2-3	TRBV7-9	CASSLTLGSGSTDTQYF
once	TRBJ1-5	TRBV14	CASSQGGGTPQHF
-	TRBJ1-5	TRBV4-1	CASSQDTSGDQPQHF
-	TRBJ1-4	TRBV28	CASSFFRGGNEKLFF
-	TRBJ1-4	TRBV2	CASSEAGSGGTNEKLFF
-	TRBJ2-1	TRBV6-5	CASSPIAGGYNEQFF
-	TRBJ2-5	TRBV7-3	CASSPSAYQETQYF
-	TRBJ1-4	TRBV6-5	CASSSEGVNEKLFF
-	TRBJ2-7	TRBV5-1	CASSLAGTGTHEQYF
once	TRBJ1-2	TRBV29-1	CSAKGGQGGYTF
-	TRBJ2-1	TRBV4-3	CASSQESRLSDNEQFF
-	TRBJ2-1	TRBV9	CASSLTDRGNEQFF
-	TRBJ2-1	TRBV27	CASNRRGGTLNNEQFF
-	TRBJ1-6	TRBV7-9	CASSPPRQGGSPLHF
-	TRBJ2-4	TRBV18	CASSPNRDDIQYF
-	TRBJ1-2	TRBV28	CASSRGEGYTF
-	TRBJ2-1	TRBV20-1	CSASGDNEQFF
-	TRBJ2-1	TRBV9	CASSTETGRAHEQFF
few	TRBJ1-1	TRBV20-1	CSVTGLKRAFF
-	TRBJ2-1	TRBV4-1	CASSQGARANNEQFF
once	TRBJ1-5	TRBV15	CATRRALNQPQHF
-	TRBJ2-3	TRBV5-4	CASSLPSTSPKRDTQYF
few	TRBJ2-7	TRBV11-2	CASSPGGYEQYF
once	TRBJ1-4	TRBV7-9	CASSPGEKLFF
-	TRBJ1-2	TRBV28	CASSIMTALIYGYTF
-	TRBJ1-2	TRBV10-2	CASSDPVGGLRYGYTF
-	TRBJ2-2	TRBV4-3	CASSQVRASGAGTGELFF
-	TRBJ1-5	TRBV7-2	CASSRGGDQPQHF
-	TRBJ2-1	TRBV7-3	CASSPSSSYNEQFF
-	TRBJ1-2	TRBV4-3	CASSQADRNYGYTF
-	TRBJ2-7	TRBV4-1	CASSQDRAGGAHF
-	TRBJ2-7	TRBV5-3	CARSKIGRGVPYEQYF
-	TRBJ2-3	TRBV10-3	CAISDPSGGNTDTQYF
-	TRBJ2-1	TRBV27	CASSLGLAPYNEQFF
-	TRBJ1-6	TRBV7-9	CASSSTGVNSPLHF
-	TRBJ2-7	TRBV5-4	CASSLNGYEQYF
-	TRBJ2-5	TRBV7-2	CASSHQTGQETQYF
-	TRBJ2-7	TRBV6-5	CASSPRGEAYEQYF
-	TRBJ2-1	TRBV11-2	CASSPRLAGYYNEQFF
-	TRBJ2-3	TRBV18	CASSHNAFQGDTQYF
once	TRBJ2-1	TRBV7-2	CASSYPGAGDEQFF
-	TRBJ1-4	TRBV5-1	CASRRGENEKLFF
-	TRBJ2-1	TRBV19	CASSIGQGANEQFF
-	TRBJ2-5	TRBV29-1	CSVDRGDEETQYF
-	TRBJ1-1	TRBV28	CASSFYGTEAFF
-	TRBJ1-2	TRBV5-6	CASSLSGNNYGYTF
-	TRBJ2-4	TRBV9	CASSGGTGGLDIQYF
-	TRBJ1-2	TRBV20-1	CSASRVGYTF
many	TRBJ2-7	TRBV11-1	CASSGQVEQYF
once	TRBJ2-1	TRBV9	CASSVGEGGPVEQFF